This paragraph covers one T cell receptor beta chain sequence. With V trimmed by 1 base and J by 3 bases, 6 bases remained unmatched. CDR1 is LGHNA, CDR2 YNFKEQ, per germline. The CDR3 contains 16 residues. This record belongs to a study of control samples from healthy donors and cancer patients. The assay was immunoSEQ multiplex PCR, and TCRdb's table has in-frame clones only and misses some. The sample holds 95,000 to 150,000 clones, approximately 92% seen once. The sequence derives from a man older than 75 with head and neck cancer. The chain joins TRBV4-2 to TRBJ2-1, with TRBD2 matching 7 bases. The sequenced material came from PBMCs. The CDR3 region has the DNA TGTGCCAGCAGCCAAGTGTCAGCGGGGAACTACAATGAGCAGTTCTTC. The encoded protein is CASSQVSAGNYNEQFF.